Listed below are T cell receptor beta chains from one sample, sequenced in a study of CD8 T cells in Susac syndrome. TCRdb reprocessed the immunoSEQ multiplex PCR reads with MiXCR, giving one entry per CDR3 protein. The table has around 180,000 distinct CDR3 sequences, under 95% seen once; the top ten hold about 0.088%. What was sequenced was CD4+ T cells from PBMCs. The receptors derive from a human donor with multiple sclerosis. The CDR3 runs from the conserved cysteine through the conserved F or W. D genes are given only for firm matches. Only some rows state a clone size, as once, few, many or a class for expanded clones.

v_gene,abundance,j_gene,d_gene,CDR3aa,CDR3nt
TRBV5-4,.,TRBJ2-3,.,CASSSGGPGVADTQYF,TGTGCCAGCAGCTCCGGGGGGCCCGGGGTTGCAGATACGCAGTATTTT
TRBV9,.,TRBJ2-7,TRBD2,CASSVDSGGPTYEQYF,TGTGCCAGCAGCGTAGATTCGGGAGGGCCCACCTACGAGCAGTACTTC
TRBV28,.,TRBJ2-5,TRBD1,CASRAPGQEFRGTQYF,TGTGCCAGCAGAGCCCCGGGACAGGAGTTTCGGGGGACCCAGTACTTC
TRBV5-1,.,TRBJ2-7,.,CASSLGASIYEQYF,TGCGCCAGCAGCTTGGGGGCTAGCATTTACGAGCAGTACTTC
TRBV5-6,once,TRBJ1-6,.,CASSRTDFNSPLHF,TGTGCCAGCAGCCGTACGGATTTTAATTCACCCCTCCACTTT
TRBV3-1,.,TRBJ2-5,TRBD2,CASSPWTSGRAGEETQYF,TGTGCCAGCAGCCCCTGGACTAGCGGGAGGGCCGGGGAGGAGACCCAGTACTTC
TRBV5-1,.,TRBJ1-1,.,CASSWDTKNTEAFF,TGCGCCAGCAGCTGGGACACTAAGAACACTGAAGCTTTCTTT
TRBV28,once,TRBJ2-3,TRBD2,CATHQMLAAQYF,TGTGCCACCCACCAAATGCTAGCGGCGCAGTATTTT
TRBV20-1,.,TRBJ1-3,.,CSATGRLDSENTIYF,TGCAGTGCCACAGGGAGGCTTGACTCTGAAAACACCATATATTTT
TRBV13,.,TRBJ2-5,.,CASSSPREQETQYF,TGTGCCAGCAGCTCGCCTAGGGAGCAAGAGACCCAGTACTTC
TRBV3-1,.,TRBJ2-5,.,CASSQQASGETQYF,TGTGCCAGCAGCCAACAGGCCTCTGGGGAGACCCAGTACTTC